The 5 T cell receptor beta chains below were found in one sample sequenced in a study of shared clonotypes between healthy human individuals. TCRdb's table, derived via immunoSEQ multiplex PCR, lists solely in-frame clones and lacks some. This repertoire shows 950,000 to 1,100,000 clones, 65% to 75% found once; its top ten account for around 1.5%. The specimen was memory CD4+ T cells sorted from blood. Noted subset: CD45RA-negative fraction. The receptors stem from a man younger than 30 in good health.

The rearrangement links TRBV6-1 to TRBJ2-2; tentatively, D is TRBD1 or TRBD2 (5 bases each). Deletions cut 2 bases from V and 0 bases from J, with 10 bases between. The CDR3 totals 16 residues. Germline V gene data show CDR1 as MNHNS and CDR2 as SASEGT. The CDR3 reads CASSENRGTNTGELFF. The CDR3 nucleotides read TGTGCCAGCAGTGAAAATCGGGGCACGAACACCGGGGAGCTGTTTTTT.

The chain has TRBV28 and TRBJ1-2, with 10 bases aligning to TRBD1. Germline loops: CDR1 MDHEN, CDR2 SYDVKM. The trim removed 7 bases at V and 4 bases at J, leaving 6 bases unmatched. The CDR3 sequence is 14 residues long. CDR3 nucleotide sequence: TGTGCCAGCACCTCCGGACAGGGGGGCTATGGCTACACCTTC. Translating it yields CASTSGQGGYGYTF.

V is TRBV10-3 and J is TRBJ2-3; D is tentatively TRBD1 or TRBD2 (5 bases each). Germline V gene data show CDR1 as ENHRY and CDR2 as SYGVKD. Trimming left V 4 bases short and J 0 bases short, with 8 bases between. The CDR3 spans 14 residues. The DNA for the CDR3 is TGTGCCATCAGTGTTTGGGGGAGCACAGATACGCAGTATTTT. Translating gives CAISVWGSTDTQYF.

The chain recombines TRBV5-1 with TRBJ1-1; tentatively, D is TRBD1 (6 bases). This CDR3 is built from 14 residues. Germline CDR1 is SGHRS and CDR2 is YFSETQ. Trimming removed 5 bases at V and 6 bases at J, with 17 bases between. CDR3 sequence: CASSPGHPGAEAFF. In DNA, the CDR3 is TGCGCCAGCAGTCCGGGACATCCGGGGGCTGAAGCTTTCTTT.

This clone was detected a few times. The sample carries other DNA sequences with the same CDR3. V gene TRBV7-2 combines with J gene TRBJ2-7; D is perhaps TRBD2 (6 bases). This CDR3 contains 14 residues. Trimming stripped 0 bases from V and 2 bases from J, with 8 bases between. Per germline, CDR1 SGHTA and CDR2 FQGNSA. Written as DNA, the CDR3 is TGTGCCAGCAGCTTAGCTAGCGGAACCTACGAGCAGTACTTC. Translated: CASSLASGTYEQYF.